This T cell receptor beta chain came from a study of blood T cells in healthy people across ages. Study-level points and caveats: Estimates of diversity drawn from one million T cells were considered underestimates. The fall in TCR beta diversity per million T cells was roughly linear with age.

On this clonotype: Its matching antigen is unknown.

Each donor was a healthy Caucasian individual from Russia, aged 6 to 90. The authors ran a second PCR of about 7 to 12 cycles using a sample-barcoded 5' primer and a J-beta primer mix. TCRdb passed the 5' RACE reads through MiXCR, listing each CDR3 protein once. Seen here are 850,000 to 1,000,000 distinct CDR3 sequences, 48% observed once, and the top ten hold under 15%. Per germline, CDR1 ENHRY and CDR2 SYGVKD. The V end lost 3 bases, the J end lost 5 bases, and 17 bases lay between the germline ends. The CDR3 length is 15 residues. The V and J genes are TRBV10-3 and TRBJ2-7; D unclear. The material sequenced was blood. The receptor was isolated from a man aged 30 to 39 in good health. The CDR3 DNA reads TGTGCCATCAGTGACAGGACGACGTTCACCCACGAGCAGTACTTC. Its protein product is CAISDRTTFTHEQYF.